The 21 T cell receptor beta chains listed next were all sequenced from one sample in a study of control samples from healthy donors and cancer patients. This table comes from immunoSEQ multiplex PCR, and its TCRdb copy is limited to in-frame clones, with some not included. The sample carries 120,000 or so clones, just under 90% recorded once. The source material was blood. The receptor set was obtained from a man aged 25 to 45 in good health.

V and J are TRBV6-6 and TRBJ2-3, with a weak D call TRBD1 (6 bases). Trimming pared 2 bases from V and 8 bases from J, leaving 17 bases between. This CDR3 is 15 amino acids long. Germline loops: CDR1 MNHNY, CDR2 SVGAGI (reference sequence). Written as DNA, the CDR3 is TGTGCCAGCAGTTACCGTCCAGGGGTGGTAGCTACGCAGTATTTT. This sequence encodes CASSYRPGVVATQYF.

DNA for the CDR3: TGTGCCAGCAGCCAAGAACTTAACGCTGAAGCTTTCTTT. Its protein product is CASSQELNAEAFF. The J gene is TRBJ1-1, the V gene TRBV4-2; D is uncertain. V lost 0 bases, J lost 6 bases, and 8 bases lay in between. Germline CDR1 LGHNA, CDR2 YNFKEQ. CDR3 length: 13 residues.

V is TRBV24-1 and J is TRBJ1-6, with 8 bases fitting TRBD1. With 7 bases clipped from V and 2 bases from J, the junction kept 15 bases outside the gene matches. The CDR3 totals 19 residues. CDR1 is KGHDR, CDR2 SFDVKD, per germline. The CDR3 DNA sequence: TGTGCCACCAGGGTATCCGCAGGGGGCGCGTGGACCTATAATTCACCCCTCCACTTT. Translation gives CATRVSAGGAWTYNSPLHF.

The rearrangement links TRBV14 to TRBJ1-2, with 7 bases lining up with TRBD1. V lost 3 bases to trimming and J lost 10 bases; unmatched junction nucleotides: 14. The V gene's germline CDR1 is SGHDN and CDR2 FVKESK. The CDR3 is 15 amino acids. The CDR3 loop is CASSQAGTVLLDYTF. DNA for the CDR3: TGTGCCAGCAGCCAGGCGGGGACAGTGTTGTTGGACTACACCTTC.

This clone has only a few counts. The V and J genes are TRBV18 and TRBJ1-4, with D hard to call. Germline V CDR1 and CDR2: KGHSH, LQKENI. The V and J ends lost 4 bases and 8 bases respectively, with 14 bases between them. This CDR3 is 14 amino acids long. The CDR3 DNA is TGTGCCAGCTCACTTGGTTCCGGAAGGGAAAAACTGTTTTTT. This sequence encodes CASSLGSGREKLFF.

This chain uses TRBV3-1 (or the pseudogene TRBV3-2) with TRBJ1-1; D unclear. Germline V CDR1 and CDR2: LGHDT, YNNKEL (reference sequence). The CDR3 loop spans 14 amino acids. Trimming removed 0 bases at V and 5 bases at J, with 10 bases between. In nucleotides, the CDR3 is TGTGCCAGCAGCCAAGAAGAGGGAAGGACTGAAGCTTTCTTT. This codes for CASSQEEGRTEAFF.

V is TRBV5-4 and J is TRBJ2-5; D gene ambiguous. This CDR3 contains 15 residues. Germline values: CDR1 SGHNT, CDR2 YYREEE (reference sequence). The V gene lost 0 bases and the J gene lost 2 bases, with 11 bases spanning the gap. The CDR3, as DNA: TGTGCCAGCAGCTTGGCTTCCGGTCCACAAGAGACCCAGTACTTC. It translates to CASSLASGPQETQYF.

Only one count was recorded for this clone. The CDR3 DNA reads as TGCGCCAGCAGTGACCGGGAGAGGGATACGCAGTATTTT. Residues: CASSDRERDTQYF. V usage is TRBV10-2 and J usage is TRBJ2-3, with D possibly being TRBD2 (6 bases). Trimming shortened V by 3 bases and J by 6 bases, and 10 bases separated the two germline ends. The germline V gene encodes CDR1 WSHSY and CDR2 SAAADI. This CDR3 is built from 13 residues.

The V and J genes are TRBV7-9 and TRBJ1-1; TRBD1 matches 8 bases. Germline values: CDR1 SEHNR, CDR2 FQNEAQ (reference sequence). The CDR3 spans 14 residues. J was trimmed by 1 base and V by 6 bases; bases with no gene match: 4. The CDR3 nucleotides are TGTGCCAGCAGGGGACAGGTTGGGAACACTGAAGCTTTCTTT. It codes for CASRGQVGNTEAFF.

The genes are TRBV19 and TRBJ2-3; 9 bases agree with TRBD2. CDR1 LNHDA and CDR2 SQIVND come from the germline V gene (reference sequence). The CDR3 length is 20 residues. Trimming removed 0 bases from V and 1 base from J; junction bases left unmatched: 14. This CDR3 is CASSIEGTSPTSTGTDTQYF. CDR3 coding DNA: TGTGCCAGTAGTATAGAAGGGACTAGCCCAACTTCGACTGGCACAGATACGCAGTATTTT.

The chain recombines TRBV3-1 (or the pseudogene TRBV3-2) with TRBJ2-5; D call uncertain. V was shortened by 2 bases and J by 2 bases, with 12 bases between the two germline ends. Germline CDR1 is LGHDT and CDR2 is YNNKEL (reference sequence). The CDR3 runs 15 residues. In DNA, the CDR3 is TGTGCCAGCAGCCAAATGACGCAATCACAAGAGACCCAGTACTTC. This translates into CASSQMTQSQETQYF.

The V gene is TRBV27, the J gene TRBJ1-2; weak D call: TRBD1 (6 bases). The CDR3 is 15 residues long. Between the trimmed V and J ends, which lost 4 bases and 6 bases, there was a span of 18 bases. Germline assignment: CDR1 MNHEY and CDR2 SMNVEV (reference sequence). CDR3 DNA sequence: TGTGCCAGCAGTTCCAGGACAGTAACTAGGGATGGCTACACCTTC. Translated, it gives CASSSRTVTRDGYTF.

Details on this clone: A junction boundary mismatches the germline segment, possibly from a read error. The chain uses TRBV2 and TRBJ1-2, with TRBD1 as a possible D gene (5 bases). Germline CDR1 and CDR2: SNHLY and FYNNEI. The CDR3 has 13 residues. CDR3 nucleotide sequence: TGTGCCAGCAGAGAAGGGGAGAACTATGGCTACACCTTC. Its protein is CASREGENYGYTF.

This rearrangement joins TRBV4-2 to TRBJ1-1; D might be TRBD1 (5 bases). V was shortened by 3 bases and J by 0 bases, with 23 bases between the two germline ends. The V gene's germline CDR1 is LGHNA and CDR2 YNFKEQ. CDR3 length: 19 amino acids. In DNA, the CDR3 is TGTGCCAGCAGCCAGGCACCCGGGACCTTTGAGTCTTTGAACACTGAAGCTTTCTTT. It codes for CASSQAPGTFESLNTEAFF.

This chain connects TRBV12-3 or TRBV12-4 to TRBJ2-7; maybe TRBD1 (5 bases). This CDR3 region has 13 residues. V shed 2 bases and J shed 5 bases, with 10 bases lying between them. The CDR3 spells CASSLSGADEQYF. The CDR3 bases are TGTGCCAGCAGTTTATCTGGGGCCGACGAGCAGTACTTC.

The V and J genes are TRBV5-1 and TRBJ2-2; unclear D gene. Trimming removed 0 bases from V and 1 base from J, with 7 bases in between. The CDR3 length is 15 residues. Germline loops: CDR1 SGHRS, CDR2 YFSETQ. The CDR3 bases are TGCGCCAGCAGCTTGGCTGCAGGGAACACCGGGGAGCTGTTTTTT. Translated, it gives CASSLAAGNTGELFF.

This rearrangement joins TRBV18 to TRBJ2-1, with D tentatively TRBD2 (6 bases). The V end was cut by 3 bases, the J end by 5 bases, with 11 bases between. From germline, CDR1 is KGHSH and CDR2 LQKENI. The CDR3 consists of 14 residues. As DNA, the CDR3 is TGTGCCAGCTCACCGACCCCGGGGGACAATGAGCAGTTCTTC. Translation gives CASSPTPGDNEQFF.

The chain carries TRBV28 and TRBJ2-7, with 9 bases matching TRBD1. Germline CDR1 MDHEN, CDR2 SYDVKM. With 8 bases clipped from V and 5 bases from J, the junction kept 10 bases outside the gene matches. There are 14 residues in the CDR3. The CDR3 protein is CASASRDRVNEQYV. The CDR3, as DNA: TGTGCCAGCGCCAGCCGGGACAGGGTGAACGAGCAGTACGTC.

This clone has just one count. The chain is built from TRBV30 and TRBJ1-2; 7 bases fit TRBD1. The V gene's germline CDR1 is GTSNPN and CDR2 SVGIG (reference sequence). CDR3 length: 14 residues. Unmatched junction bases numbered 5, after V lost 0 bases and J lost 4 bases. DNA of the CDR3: TGTGCCTGGAGTGTAGGAGGGGGCGGCTATGGCTACACCTTC. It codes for CAWSVGGGGYGYTF.

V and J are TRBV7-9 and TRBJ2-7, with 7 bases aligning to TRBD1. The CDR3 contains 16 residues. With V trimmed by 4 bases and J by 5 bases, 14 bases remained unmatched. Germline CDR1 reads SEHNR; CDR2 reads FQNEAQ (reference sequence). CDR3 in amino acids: CASSSMSPGQSHEQYF. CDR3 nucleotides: TGTGCCAGCAGCTCAATGTCCCCGGGACAGAGCCACGAGCAGTACTTC.

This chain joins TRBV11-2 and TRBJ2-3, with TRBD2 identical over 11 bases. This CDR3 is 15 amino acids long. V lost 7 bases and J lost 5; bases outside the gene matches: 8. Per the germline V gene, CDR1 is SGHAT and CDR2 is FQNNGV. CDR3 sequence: CASTQSGTSGDTQYF. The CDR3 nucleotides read TGTGCCAGCACCCAATCCGGGACTAGCGGAGATACGCAGTATTTT.